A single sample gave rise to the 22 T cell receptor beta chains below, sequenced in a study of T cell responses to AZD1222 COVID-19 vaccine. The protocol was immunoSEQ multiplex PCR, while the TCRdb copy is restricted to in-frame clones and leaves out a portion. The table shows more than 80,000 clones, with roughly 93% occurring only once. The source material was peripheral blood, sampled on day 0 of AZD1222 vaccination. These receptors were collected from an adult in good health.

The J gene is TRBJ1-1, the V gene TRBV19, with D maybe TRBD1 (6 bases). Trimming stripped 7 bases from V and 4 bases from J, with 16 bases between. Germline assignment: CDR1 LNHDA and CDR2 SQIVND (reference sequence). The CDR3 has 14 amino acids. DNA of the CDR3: TGTGCCAGTACCATACAGGGAGTTAGCACTGAAGCTTTCTTT. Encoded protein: CASTIQGVSTEAFF.

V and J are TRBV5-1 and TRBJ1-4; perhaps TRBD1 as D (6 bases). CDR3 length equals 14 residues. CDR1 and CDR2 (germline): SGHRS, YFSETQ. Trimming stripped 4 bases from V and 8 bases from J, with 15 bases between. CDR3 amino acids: CASSTGQSSEKLFF. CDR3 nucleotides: TGCGCCAGCAGCACAGGACAGTCTTCAGAAAAACTGTTTTTT.

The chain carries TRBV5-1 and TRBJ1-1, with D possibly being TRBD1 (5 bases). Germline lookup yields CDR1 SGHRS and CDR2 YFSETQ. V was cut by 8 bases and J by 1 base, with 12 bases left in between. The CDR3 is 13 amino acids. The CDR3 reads CASTGGGNTEAFF. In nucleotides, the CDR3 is TGCGCCAGTACTGGTGGGGGGAACACTGAAGCTTTCTTT.

CDR3 nucleotides: TGTGCCATCTCCACAGAGAATTCACCCCTCCACTTT. The encoded protein is CAISTENSPLHF. The chain links TRBV10-3 to TRBJ1-6, with D unclear. Germline V gene data show CDR1 as ENHRY and CDR2 as SYGVKD. The V end lost 8 bases, the J end lost 7 bases, and 9 bases lay between the germline ends. The length of the CDR3 is 12 residues.

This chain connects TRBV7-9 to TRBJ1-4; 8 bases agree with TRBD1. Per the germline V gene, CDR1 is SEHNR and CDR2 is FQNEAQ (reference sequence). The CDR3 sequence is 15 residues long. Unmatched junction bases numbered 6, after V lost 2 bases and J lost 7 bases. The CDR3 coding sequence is TGTGCCAGCAGCTTATTGACAGGGGCGGGTGAAAAACTGTTTTTT. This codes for CASSLLTGAGEKLFF. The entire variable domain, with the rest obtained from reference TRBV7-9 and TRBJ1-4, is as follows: DTGVSQNPRHKITKRGQNVTFRCDPISEHNRLYWYRQTLGQGPEFLTYFQNEAQLEKSRLLSDRFSAERPKGSFSTLEIQRTEQGDSAMYLCASSLLTGAGEKLFFGSGTQLSVL.

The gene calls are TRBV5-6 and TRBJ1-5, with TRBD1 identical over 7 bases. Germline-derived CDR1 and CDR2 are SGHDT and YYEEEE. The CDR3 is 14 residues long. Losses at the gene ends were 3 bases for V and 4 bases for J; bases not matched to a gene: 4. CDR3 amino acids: CASSYRGGNQPQHF. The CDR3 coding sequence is TGTGCCAGCAGCTACAGGGGCGGGAATCAGCCCCAGCATTTT.

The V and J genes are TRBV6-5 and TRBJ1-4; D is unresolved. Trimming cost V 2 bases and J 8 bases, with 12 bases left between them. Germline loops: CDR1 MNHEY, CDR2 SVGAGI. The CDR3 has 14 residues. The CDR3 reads CASSYAAVSEKLFF. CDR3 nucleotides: TGTGCCAGCAGTTACGCGGCCGTTTCGGAAAAACTGTTTTTT.

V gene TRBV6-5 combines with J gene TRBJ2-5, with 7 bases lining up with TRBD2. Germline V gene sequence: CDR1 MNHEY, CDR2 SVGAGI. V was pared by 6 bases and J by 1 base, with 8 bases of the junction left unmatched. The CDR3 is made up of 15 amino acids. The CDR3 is CASSDSGGRQETQYF. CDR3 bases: TGTGCCAGCAGCGACTCGGGGGGACGCCAAGAGACCCAGTACTTC.

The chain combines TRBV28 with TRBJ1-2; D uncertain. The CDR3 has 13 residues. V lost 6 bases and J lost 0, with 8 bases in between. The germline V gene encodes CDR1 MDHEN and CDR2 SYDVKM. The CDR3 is CASRSASNYGYTF. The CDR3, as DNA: TGTGCCAGCAGGTCCGCCTCTAACTATGGCTACACCTTC.

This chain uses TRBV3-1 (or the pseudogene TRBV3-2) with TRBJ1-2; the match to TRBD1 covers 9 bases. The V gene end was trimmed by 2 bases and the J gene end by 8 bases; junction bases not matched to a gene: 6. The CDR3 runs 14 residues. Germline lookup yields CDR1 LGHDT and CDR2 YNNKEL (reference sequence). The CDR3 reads CASSQPQGAGGYTF. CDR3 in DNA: TGTGCCAGCAGCCAACCACAGGGGGCGGGAGGCTACACCTTC.

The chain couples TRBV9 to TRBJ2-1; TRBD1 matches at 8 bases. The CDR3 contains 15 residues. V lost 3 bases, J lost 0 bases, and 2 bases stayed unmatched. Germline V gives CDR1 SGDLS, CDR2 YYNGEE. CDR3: CASSEQGGSYNEQFF. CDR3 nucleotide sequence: TGTGCCAGCAGCGAACAGGGGGGCTCCTACAATGAGCAGTTCTTC.

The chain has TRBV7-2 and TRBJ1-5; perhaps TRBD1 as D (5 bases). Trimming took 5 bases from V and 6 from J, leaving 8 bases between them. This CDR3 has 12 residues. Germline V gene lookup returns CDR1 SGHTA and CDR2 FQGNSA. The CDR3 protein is CASSPQGQPQHF. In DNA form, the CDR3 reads TGTGCCAGCAGCCCTCAGGGTCAGCCCCAGCATTTT.

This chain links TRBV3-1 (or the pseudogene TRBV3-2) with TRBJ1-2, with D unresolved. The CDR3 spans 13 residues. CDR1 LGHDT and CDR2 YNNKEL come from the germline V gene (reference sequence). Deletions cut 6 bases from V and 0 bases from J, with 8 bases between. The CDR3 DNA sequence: TGTGCCAGCAGGTCCCCAGCTAACTATGGCTACACCTTC. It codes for CASRSPANYGYTF.

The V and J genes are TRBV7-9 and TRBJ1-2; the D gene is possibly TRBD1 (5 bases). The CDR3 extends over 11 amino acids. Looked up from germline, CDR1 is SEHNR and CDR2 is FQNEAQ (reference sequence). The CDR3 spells CTTRGRVGYTF. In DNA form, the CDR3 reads TGTACCACCCGGGGCAGGGTTGGCTACACCTTC.

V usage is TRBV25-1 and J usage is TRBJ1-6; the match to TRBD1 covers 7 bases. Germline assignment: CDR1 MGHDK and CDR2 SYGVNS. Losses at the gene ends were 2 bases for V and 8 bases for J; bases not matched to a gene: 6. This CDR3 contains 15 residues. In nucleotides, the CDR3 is TGTGCCAGCAGTGAAAGGGACAGTCGGGATTCACCCCTCCACTTT. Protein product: CASSERDSRDSPLHF.

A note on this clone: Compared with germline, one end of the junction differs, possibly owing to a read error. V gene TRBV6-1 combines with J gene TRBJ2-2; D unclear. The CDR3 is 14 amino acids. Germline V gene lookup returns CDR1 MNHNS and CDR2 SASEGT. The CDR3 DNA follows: TGTGCCAGCATTGAACATTCCGTCGGCGGGGAGCTGTTTTTT. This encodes CASIEHSVGGELFF.

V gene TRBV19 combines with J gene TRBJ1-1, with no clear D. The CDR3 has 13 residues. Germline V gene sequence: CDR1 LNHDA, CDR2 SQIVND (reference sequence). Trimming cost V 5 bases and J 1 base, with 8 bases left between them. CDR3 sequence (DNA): TGTGCCAGTAGTCTGCTGGGGAACACTGAAGCTTTCTTT. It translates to CASSLLGNTEAFF.

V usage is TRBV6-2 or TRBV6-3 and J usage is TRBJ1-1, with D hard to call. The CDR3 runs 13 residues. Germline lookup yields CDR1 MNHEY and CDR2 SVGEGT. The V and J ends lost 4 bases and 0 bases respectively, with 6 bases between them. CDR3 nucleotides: TGTGCCAGCAGTTTATGGGTGAACACTGAAGCTTTCTTT. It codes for CASSLWVNTEAFF.

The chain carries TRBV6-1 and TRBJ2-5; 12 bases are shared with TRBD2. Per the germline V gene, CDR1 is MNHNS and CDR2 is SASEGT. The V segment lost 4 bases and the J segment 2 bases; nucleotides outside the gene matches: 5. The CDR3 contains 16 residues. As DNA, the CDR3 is TGTGCCAGCAGTGGCAGGACTAGCGGGACTCAAGAGACCCAGTACTTC. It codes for CASSGRTSGTQETQYF.

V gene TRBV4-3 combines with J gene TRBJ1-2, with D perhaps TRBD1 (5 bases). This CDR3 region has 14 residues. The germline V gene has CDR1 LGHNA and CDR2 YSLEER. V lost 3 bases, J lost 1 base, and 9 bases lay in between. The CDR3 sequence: CASSQGTVNYGYTF. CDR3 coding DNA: TGCGCCAGCAGCCAGGGGACGGTTAACTATGGCTACACCTTC.

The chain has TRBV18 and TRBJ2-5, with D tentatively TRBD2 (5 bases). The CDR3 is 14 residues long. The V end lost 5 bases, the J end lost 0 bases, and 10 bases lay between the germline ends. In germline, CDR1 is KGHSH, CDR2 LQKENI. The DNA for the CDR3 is TGTGCCAGCTCAGATGAGCGGTACCAAGAGACCCAGTACTTC. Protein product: CASSDERYQETQYF.

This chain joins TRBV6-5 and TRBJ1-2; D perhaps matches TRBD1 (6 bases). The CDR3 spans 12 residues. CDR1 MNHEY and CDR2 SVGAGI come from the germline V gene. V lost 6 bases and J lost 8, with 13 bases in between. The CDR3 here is CASSQTGYGYTF. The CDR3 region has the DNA TGTGCCAGCAGCCAGACAGGATACGGCTACACCTTC.